This T cell receptor beta chain was documented in a study of spatial heterogeneity in lung cancer (dated by TCRdb to between 2018 and 2020). In terms of the full investigation: More beta-chain than alpha-chain transcripts were consistently detected, likely reflecting higher beta-chain transcript abundance. In tumor regions, TCR transcript counts showed a strong correlation with a T cell transcriptional module score derived from matched bulk RNA-seq. In the raw uncorrected reads, each unique combination of TCR and UMI appeared more than ten times on average. In non-small cell lung cancer, the study quantitatively compared TCR alpha and beta repertoires across several tumor regions, matched nontumor lung, and blood. Nonsynonymous mutation counts, determined by whole-exome sequencing of tumor tissue, were related to features of the TCR repertoire. At surgery, both alpha and beta chains were TCR-sequenced in 200 to 250 tumor regions, 63 to 80 matched nontumor lung samples and around 50 PBMC samples.

Interpreted using the paper, the time point label stands for: sample taken at primary tumor resection. Donors were 72 patients with early-stage, untreated non-small cell lung cancer from the lung TRACERx cohort. For TCR sequencing, whole RNA was extracted from tumor and nontumor lung tissue, or from cryopreserved PBMC samples, and no cell sorting was done. Only patients with enough RNA available from two or more tumor regions were chosen for TCR sequencing. Tumor and adjacent nontumor lung specimens were reviewed by a lung pathologist before selection. What the work shows at the level of the full study, not this receptor alone: The tumor nonsynonymous mutation count correlated with the number of expanded intratumoral alpha and beta TCRs. Additional single-cell paired TCR alpha and beta sequencing was considered necessary to confirm, at a functional level, the hypothesis that regional TCRs recognize regional mutations. Estimated TCR-seq coverage of tumor T cells was only roughly 7% for alpha chains and around 13% for beta chains. Counts of ubiquitous and regional expanded TCRs correlated with counts of ubiquitous and regional nonsynonymous mutations, respectively.

CDR1 is given as MDHEN and CDR2 as SYDVKM, both from the germline V gene. Trimming takes 5 bases from V and 3 bases from J, and the germline ends sit 11 bases apart. Its CDR3 holds 13 amino acids, cysteine through phenylalanine. The retained sequence is limited to the CDR3, 39 bases, with the frame set at the first base. Libraries were built with 5' RACE. Sequencing was carried out with a NextSeq 500. In the TCR library protocol, a unique molecular identifier was attached to each TCR cDNA molecule so that PCR and sequencing errors could be corrected. Concerning the study's data processing: TCR identification, UMI-based error correction and CDR3 extraction were all carried out with Decombinator tools. TCRs above a frequency of 2 per 1,000, corresponding to the top 1% of the tumor frequency distribution, were defined as expanded. Expanded tumor TCRs were classed as regional if statistically deemed absent (corrected P<0.05) from at least one tumor region, otherwise ubiquitous. Each repertoire was subsampled 100 times to 5,000 TCRs, after which Renyi diversity was computed with the R vegan package. CDR3 similarity networks were constructed using string-kernel similarity of amino acid triplets, with links drawn between CDR3s whose pairwise similarity was above 0.82. The public reads were run again by TCRdb, first through fastp at Q25 and then through MiXCR, and only productive beta chains were kept. Identical CDR3 proteins give one entry, which carries the most common genes and DNA. TCRdb's processing, not the authors', yielded these V and J calls. The sample yields fewer than 7,000 distinct CDR3 sequences; about 7.7% were counted once. The biggest ten clones account for over 25% of the sample.

Relative to its sample, this clonotype is medium-sized (0.01 to 0.1%). Its antigen is currently not known. No quality values exist for individual bases; no much larger clone is one base distant. For a library built for alpha chains, this beta chain is a stray read; little rests on its size. Sequencing was performed on lung tumor tissue, taken at surgery. The origin of this receptor is a female donor with early-stage non-small cell lung cancer. The sequence joins TRBV28 to TRBJ2-7; the D gene is tentatively TRBD1 or TRBD2, each matching 7 bases. The CDR3 is CASSQGGVYEQYF. The DNA is as follows: TGTGCCAGCAGTCAGGGGGGGGTCTACGAGCAGTACTTC.